Presented here are 16 T cell receptor beta chains from one specimen sequenced in a study of a mutant IDH1 vaccine in newly diagnosed glioma (TCRdb year 2021). The label giving this sample's time point can be read as: week 23, last vaccination. Every vaccine dose consisted of 300 ug of a 20-mer mutant IDH1 peptide in Montanide, administered subcutaneously together with topical imiquimod. The library was produced with the immunoSEQ multiplex PCR assay. TCRdb retrieved this table from immuneACCESS and kept in-frame rearrangements only. Not all clones are present; in checked studies, unresolved V genes account for under half, and no reason is known for the remainder. The sample table contains about 81,000 clones; only one count was recorded for 85% of them. The ten largest clones take up 2% to 2.5% of the sample. What these receptors recognize is not known. This material consisted of PBMCs, taken from a glioma patient whose treatment included an IDH1 peptide vaccine. The receptors were gathered from a man aged 25 to 40 with glioma. Some clones in this sample may be carry-over from other donors' samples.

In this sample, this clone turned up once. This chain links TRBV9 with TRBJ2-7; unclear D gene. This CDR3 region has 15 residues. Germline values: CDR1 SGDLS, CDR2 YYNGEE. Trimming left V 0 bases short and J 4 bases short, with 14 bases between. The CDR3 spells CASSVGEGVGYEQYF. For the CDR3, the DNA is TGTGCCAGCAGCGTAGGGGAAGGCGTAGGGTACGAGCAGTACTTC.

J is TRBJ2-7 and V is TRBV2; D call uncertain. V lost 0 bases, J lost 4 bases, and 1 base lay in between. The germline V gene encodes CDR1 SNHLY and CDR2 FYNNEI. CDR3 size: 11 residues. The CDR3 loop is CASSEAYEQYF. The CDR3 bases are TGTGCCAGCAGTGAAGCGTACGAGCAGTACTTC.

The V call is TRBV7-8, the J call TRBJ2-7; possibly TRBD2 for D (6 bases). Per germline, CDR1 SGHVS and CDR2 FQNEAQ. V lost 6 bases to trimming and J lost 0 bases, with 15 bases between them. CDR3 length equals 15 residues. CDR3 in amino acids: CASRVEAGTSYEQYF. The CDR3 DNA reads TGTGCCAGCAGGGTTGAAGCGGGTACCTCCTACGAGCAGTACTTC.

The rearrangement joins TRBV7-3 to TRBJ2-3; D may be TRBD1 (6 bases). The CDR3 has 15 residues. Germline CDR1 and CDR2: SGHTA and FQGTGA. V was cut by 2 bases and J by 6 bases, with 15 bases left in between. CDR3 region: CASSLGLGGLDTQYF. DNA of the CDR3: TGTGCCAGCAGCTTAGGGCTAGGGGGTTTGGATACGCAGTATTTT.

This clone is a singleton in its sample. The chain employs TRBV28 and TRBJ2-4; 9 positions agree with TRBD2. The CDR3 consists of 14 residues. CDR1 is MDHEN, CDR2 SYDVKM, per germline. J gave up 5 bases and V 6 bases, and 5 bases lay outside the gene matches. The CDR3 protein is CASRLAGFENIQYF. The CDR3 region has the DNA TGTGCCAGCAGACTAGCGGGTTTTGAAAACATTCAGTACTTC.

V and J are TRBV5-1 and TRBJ2-7; D not resolved. CDR1 is SGHRS, CDR2 YFSETQ, per germline. V dropped 4 bases and J dropped 2 bases, with 10 bases sitting between them. The length of the CDR3 is 13 residues. The CDR3 is CASSQTGAYEQYF. The CDR3 DNA reads TGCGCCAGCAGCCAGACTGGGGCCTACGAGCAGTACTTC. The full variable domain, its missing parts supplied by reference TRBV5-1 and TRBJ2-7, is KAGVTQTPRYLIKTRGQQVTLSCSPISGHRSVSWYQQTPGQGLQFLFEYFSETQRNKGNFPGRFSGRQFSNSRSEMNVSTLELGDSALYLCASSQTGAYEQYFGPGTRLTVT.

This clone was counted once. CDR3 in DNA: TGCGCCAGCAGCCAAGATATAGGGCTAGGGCGTGAAAAACTGTTTTTT. As protein: CASSQDIGLGREKLFF. The rearrangement joins TRBV4-1 to TRBJ1-4, with D unresolved. V shed 0 bases and J shed 7 bases, with 15 bases lying between them. This CDR3 has 16 residues. CDR1 and CDR2 (germline): MGHRA, YSYEKL.

The CDR3 protein is CASSPRTSGSYEQYF. CDR3 nucleotide sequence: TGTGCCAGCAGTCCTCGGACTAGCGGCTCCTACGAGCAGTACTTC. The V call is TRBV9, the J call TRBJ2-7, with 10 nucleotides matching TRBD2. Germline V gene sequence: CDR1 SGDLS, CDR2 YYNGEE. The length of the CDR3 is 15 residues. Germline trimming cut 5 bases from V and 0 bases from J; bases unmatched to any gene: 5.

This clone has a single count. The chain carries TRBV28 and TRBJ2-3; D might be TRBD1 or TRBD2, each matching 5 bases. This CDR3 has 14 amino acids. Germline V gene data show CDR1 as MDHEN and CDR2 as SYDVKM. Deletions cut 11 bases from V and 0 bases from J, with 15 bases between. As DNA, the CDR3 is TGTGCCGGTCAATACAGGACTAGCACAGATACGCAGTATTTT. Amino acids: CAGQYRTSTDTQYF.

This clone appeared a single time. The chain has TRBV11-1 and TRBJ2-7, with 7 bases identical to TRBD2. The CDR3 is 15 residues long. The germline V gene encodes CDR1 SGHAT and CDR2 FQDESV (reference sequence). The trim removed 4 bases at V and 5 bases at J, leaving 11 bases unmatched. CDR3 loop: CASSSDPTSSHEQYF. For the CDR3, the DNA is TGTGCCAGCAGCTCCGATCCGACTAGCAGCCACGAGCAGTACTTC.

The rearrangement uses TRBV5-5 and TRBJ2-7; the D is unclear. V lost 2 bases, J lost 4 bases, and 16 bases lay in between. Per germline, CDR1 SGHKS and CDR2 YYEKEE (reference sequence). The CDR3 has 15 residues. CDR3 bases: TGTGCCAGCAGCTTTAGGACGGAGCGTGCTTACGAGCAGTACTTC. Its translation: CASSFRTERAYEQYF.

This chain joins TRBV5-4 and TRBJ1-2; D perhaps matches TRBD1 (5 bases). The V gene's germline CDR1 is SGHNT and CDR2 YYREEE (reference sequence). The CDR3 length is 14 residues. V lost 1 base and J lost 5, with 12 bases in between. Written as DNA, the CDR3 is TGTGCCAGCAGCTTGTGGGGCACATCTTATGGCTACACCTTC. Protein: CASSLWGTSYGYTF. Combining the CDR3 with reference TRBV5-4 and TRBJ1-2 gives the whole variable domain ETGVTQSPTHLIKTRGQQVTLRCSSQSGHNTVSWYQQALGQGPQFIFQYYREEENGRGNFPPRFSGLQFPNYSSELNVNALELDDSALYLCASSLWGTSYGYTFGSGTRLTVV.

This clone was observed a few times. J is TRBJ2-2 and V is TRBV11-3, with D uncertain. Germline V gene data show CDR1 as SGHNT and CDR2 as YENEEA. Trimming left V 2 bases short and J 4 bases short, with 8 bases between. The CDR3 is made up of 14 amino acids. The CDR3: CASSLIGVTGELFF. As DNA, the CDR3 is TGTGCCAGCAGCTTAATAGGTGTCACCGGGGAGCTGTTTTTT. The full variable domain, with the rest looked up from reference TRBV11-3 and TRBJ2-2, is EAGVVQSPRYKIIEKKQPVAFWCNPISGHNTLYWYLQNLGQGPELLIRYENEEAVDDSQLPKDRFSAERLKGVDSTLKIQPAELGDSAVYLCASSLIGVTGELFFGEGSRLTVL.

The V gene is TRBV11-2, the J gene TRBJ2-2; 9 nucleotides line up with TRBD2. The germline CDR1 and CDR2 sequences are SGHAT and FQNNGV. With 7 bases clipped from V and 3 bases from J, the junction kept 15 bases outside the gene matches. The CDR3 runs to 18 residues. The CDR3 sequence: CASTYGTSRGGYTGELFF. The CDR3 coding sequence is TGTGCCAGCACCTACGGGACTAGCCGGGGAGGTTACACCGGGGAGCTGTTTTTT.

V and J are TRBV19 and TRBJ1-2; 7 bases align to TRBD1. Germline V lookup: CDR1 LNHDA, CDR2 SQIVND (reference sequence). The junction had 6 bases not matched to a gene; V was cut back by 1 base and J by 4 bases. The CDR3 extends over 15 amino acids. CDR3 nucleotides: TGTGCCAGTAGTATAGCCGGGCAGGGGGGCTATGGCTACACCTTC. Translating it yields CASSIAGQGGYGYTF.

V is TRBV28 and J is TRBJ1-2; 9 bases map to TRBD1. In germline, CDR1 is MDHEN, CDR2 SYDVKM. The CDR3 has 15 amino acids. Losses at the gene ends were 2 bases for V and 4 bases for J; bases not matched to a gene: 5. CDR3 sequence (DNA): TGTGCCAGCAGTTTAAACAGGGGGCCTGGCTATGGCTACACCTTC. Protein: CASSLNRGPGYGYTF.